Below, 27 T cell receptor beta chains from the same sample are listed, as sequenced in a study of early T cells in non-severe SARS-CoV-2 infection. TCRdb re-called the 5' RACE reads through MiXCR, storing one row per CDR3 protein. The sample has about 34,000 distinct CDR3 sequences, 5% to 6.5% seen once; the top ten hold approximately 7.5%. Sample: whole blood. These receptors all come from an adult who was a healthcare worker with PCR-confirmed SARS-CoV-2 infection or an uninfected control (not recorded which).

Many counts were recorded for this clonotype. This rearrangement joins TRBV7-6 to TRBJ1-6; 8 positions match TRBD1. J lost 9 bases, V lost 5 bases, and 12 bases had no gene match. The V gene's germline CDR1 is SGHVS and CDR2 FNYEAQ. The CDR3 covers 16 residues. The CDR3 DNA reads TGTGCCAGCAGCGCGGGGACAGGCGGACGGGGTTCACCCCTCCACTTT. Amino acid sequence: CASSAGTGGRGSPLHF.

This clonotype occurred many times. The chain combines TRBV28 with TRBJ1-4, with 10 positions matching TRBD1. This CDR3 region has 14 residues. V shed 6 bases, J shed 5 bases, and the junction held 3 bases outside the gene matches. Germline CDR1 reads MDHEN; CDR2 reads SYDVKM. The CDR3 nucleotides are TGTGCCAGCAGGGTGGGACAGGGGAATGAAAAACTGTTTTTT. Translating gives CASRVGQGNEKLFF.

This clonotype was recorded at least ten times. This chain connects TRBV5-1 to TRBJ1-1; TRBD1 matches at 7 bases. Trimming took 7 bases from V and 8 from J; bases not matched to a gene: 8. The CDR3 loop spans 12 amino acids. The germline gives CDR1 SGHRS, CDR2 YFSETQ. The CDR3 spells CASGTVEGEAFF. CDR3 nucleotide sequence: TGCGCCAGCGGGACAGTGGAAGGGGAAGCTTTCTTT.

The chain couples TRBV12-3 or TRBV12-4 to TRBJ2-1, with 8 bases identical to TRBD1. V was clipped by 11 bases and J by 7 bases; unmatched bases: 13. This CDR3 has 14 residues. This CDR3 reads CASESRDRWNEQFF. The CDR3 DNA is TGTGCCTCCGAATCCCGGGACAGGTGGAATGAGCAGTTCTTC.

Ten or more counts support this clonotype. The chain links TRBV21-1 to TRBJ2-7; the table's D call, TRBD1, was not checked against the DNA. TRBV21-1 is an annotated pseudogene. The CDR3 is 15 amino acids. CDR3 protein: CASSPSTGSSYEQYF. For the CDR3, the DNA is TGTGCCAGCAGCCCCTCGACAGGGAGCTCCTACGAGCAGTACTTC.

The table lists this clonotype with a few counts. The chain recombines TRBV11-2 with TRBJ2-3; tentatively, D is TRBD2 (6 bases). V lost 5 bases, J lost 6 bases, and 18 bases lay in between. Germline assignment: CDR1 SGHAT and CDR2 FQNNGV. The CDR3 is 15 amino acids. The CDR3 is CASSPVAGSLDTQYF. In DNA, the CDR3 is TGTGCCAGCAGCCCCGTGGCGGGGAGCCTGGATACGCAGTATTTT.

This clonotype was counted between two and nine times. The chain uses TRBV12-3 or TRBV12-4 and TRBJ2-3, with D tentatively TRBD1 (6 bases). The CDR3 totals 13 residues. Trimming pared 4 bases from V and 4 bases from J, leaving 9 bases between. CDR3 sequence: CASSWDTSDTQYF. In DNA, the CDR3 is TGTGCCAGCAGTTGGGACACATCAGATACGCAGTATTTT.

As for this clonotype: This may come from a read error, since a much larger clone is one base off. This sequence joins TRBV6-2 or TRBV6-3 and TRBJ1-5; 7 bases agree with TRBD1. Germline assignment: CDR1 MNHEY and CDR2 SVGEGT. This CDR3 is 15 amino acids long. The CDR3 loop reads CARSSSTGINQPQHF. The CDR3 DNA reads TGTGCCAGAAGTTCGTCGACAGGGATCAATCAGCCCCAGCATTTT.

This clonotype was counted at least ten times. The J gene is TRBJ2-3, the V gene TRBV11-2; 7 bases fit TRBD2. V dropped 7 bases and J dropped 3; count of bases not matched to a gene: 7. CDR1 and CDR2 from the germline V gene are SGHAT and FQNNGV. This CDR3 region has 14 residues. In DNA form, the CDR3 reads TGTGCCAGCATCCCGGGACTACCGACAGATACGCAGTATTTT. This sequence encodes CASIPGLPTDTQYF.

This clonotype was counted many times. The rearrangement joins TRBV6-1 to TRBJ1-2, with D perhaps TRBD1 (6 bases). This CDR3 spans 14 amino acids. Germline values: CDR1 MNHNS, CDR2 SASEGT. V shed 6 bases and J shed 6 bases, with 17 bases lying between them. Written as DNA, the CDR3 is TGTGCCAGCAGCAGACAGGACAACCGTAATGGCTACACCTTC. Its translation is CASSRQDNRNGYTF.

Ten or more counts support this clonotype. CDR3 sequence reads: CASSLEGFTEAFF. The CDR3 nucleotides are TGTGCCAGCAGCTTAGAGGGTTTCACTGAAGCTTTCTTT. V gene TRBV7-3 combines with J gene TRBJ1-1; no definite D call. Trimming left V 2 bases short and J 4 bases short, with 8 bases between. The CDR3 runs 13 residues. Germline lookup yields CDR1 SGHTA and CDR2 FQGTGA.

This clonotype was detected a few times. The gene calls are TRBV5-1 and TRBJ2-3; tentatively, D is TRBD1 (6 bases). V was clipped by 5 bases and J by 0 bases, with 7 bases between them. Germline V gives CDR1 SGHRS, CDR2 YFSETQ. CDR3 length: 13 amino acids. The CDR3 DNA is TGCGCCAGCAGAACAGGGAGCACAGATACGCAGTATTTT. Translated: CASRTGSTDTQYF.

For this clonotype: The junction departs from germline at one end; a sequencing error may be responsible. The chain recombines TRBV7-3 with TRBJ2-3; maybe TRBD1 (6 bases). This CDR3 has 12 residues. Germline V CDR1 and CDR2: SGHTA, FQGTGA. The CDR3 DNA reads TGTGCCAGCAGCCTAACAGGGGATACGCAGTATTTT. Its protein is CASSLTGDTQYF.

This clonotype was picked up many times. The chain has TRBV4-3 and TRBJ1-2, with unresolved D. V gave up 0 bases and J gave up 8 bases, with 7 bases separating them. Germline CDR1 LGHNA, CDR2 YSLEER. The CDR3 runs 12 residues. CDR3 residues: CASSQDWTGYTF. The CDR3 DNA follows: TGCGCCAGCAGCCAAGACTGGACCGGCTACACCTTC.

The table lists this clonotype with many counts. The J gene is TRBJ2-2, the V gene TRBV12-3 or TRBV12-4; 7 bases agree with TRBD1. This CDR3 is 14 amino acids long. V lost 8 bases, J lost 6 bases, and 9 bases stayed unmatched. In DNA form, the CDR3 reads TGTGCCAGCTGCCCTGGGACAGTAGCCGGGGAGCTGTTTTTT. Residues: CASCPGTVAGELFF.

The chain joins TRBV12-3 or TRBV12-4 to TRBJ2-1; D gene unclear. The CDR3 runs 14 residues. Trimming took off 3 bases at V and 8 bases at J, with 14 bases between the two ends. In DNA form, the CDR3 reads TGTGCCAGCAGTTTTTTGGTAGGGATCGATGAGCAGTTCTTC. As protein: CASSFLVGIDEQFF.

Many counts were recorded for this clonotype. CDR3 nucleotides: TGCGCCAGCAGCTTAGAAACCTACGAGCAGTACTTC. Translation gives CASSLETYEQYF. The chain employs TRBV5-1 and TRBJ2-7; D is unclear. Trimming took off 2 bases at V and 2 bases at J, with 5 bases between the two ends. Germline values: CDR1 SGHRS, CDR2 YFSETQ. This CDR3 has 12 amino acids.

The chain joins TRBV28 to TRBJ2-7; 11 positions agree with TRBD1. This CDR3 has 12 residues. Trimming took 5 bases from V and 11 from J; bases not matched to a gene: 5. Germline V gene lookup returns CDR1 MDHEN and CDR2 SYDVKM. CDR3 nucleotide sequence: TGTGCCAGCAGTACACGGACAGGGGGCAAGTACTTC. Translation gives CASSTRTGGKYF.

The chain recombines TRBV5-1 with TRBJ1-1; D unclear. CDR3 size: 13 residues. V lost 4 bases and J lost 3, with 10 bases in between. The V gene's germline CDR1 is SGHRS and CDR2 YFSETQ. The CDR3 region is CASSTAGDTEAFF. For the CDR3, the DNA is TGCGCCAGCAGCACGGCAGGCGACACTGAAGCTTTCTTT.

The rearrangement joins TRBV7-2 to TRBJ2-4, with TRBD2 as a possible D gene (6 bases). The CDR3 sequence is 16 residues long. Germline assignment: CDR1 SGHTA and CDR2 FQGNSA. The ends were cut back, 1 base at V and 3 bases at J, with 13 bases in the middle. The CDR3 spells CASSLGDSGVKNIQYF. The CDR3 bases are TGTGCCAGCAGCTTAGGGGACTCGGGGGTCAAAAACATTCAGTACTTC.

In its sample, this clonotype was seen many times. This sequence joins TRBV30 and TRBJ2-3; D is possibly TRBD1 or TRBD2 (5 bases each). V shed 4 bases and J shed 5 bases, with 19 bases lying between them. CDR1 GTSNPN and CDR2 SVGIG come from the germline V gene (reference sequence). The CDR3 consists of 15 residues. This chain's CDR3 is CAWKGRAWVGDTQYF. The CDR3 DNA follows: TGTGCCTGGAAGGGACGGGCCTGGGTGGGAGATACGCAGTATTTT.

The V call is TRBV28, the J call TRBJ1-6, with 9 bases fitting TRBD1. Germline CDR1 and CDR2: MDHEN and SYDVKM. This CDR3 has 14 amino acids. J gave up 8 bases and V 7 bases, and 6 bases lay outside the gene matches. CDR3 coding DNA: TGTGCCAGCACTGTGACAGGGGGACATTCACCCCTCCACTTT. Translation: CASTVTGGHSPLHF. Filled out from reference TRBV28 and TRBJ1-6, the complete variable domain reads DVKVTQSSRYLVKRTGEKVFLECVQDMDHENMFWYRQDPGLGLRLIYFSYDVKMKEKGDIPEGYSVSREKKERFSLILESASTNQTSMYLCASTVTGGHSPLHFGNGTRLTVT.

This clonotype appeared many times. The chain combines TRBV11-2 with TRBJ2-1; TRBD1 aligns across 9 bases. The trim removed 4 bases at V and 8 bases at J, leaving 6 bases unmatched. The CDR3 has 14 residues. The germline V gene has CDR1 SGHAT and CDR2 FQNNGV. The CDR3 bases are TGTGCCAGCAGCTCGGAACAGGGGGCCTATGAGCAGTTCTTC. This translates into CASSSEQGAYEQFF. Full variable domain (outside the CDR3, taken from reference TRBV11-2 and TRBJ2-1): EAGVAQSPRYKIIEKRQSVAFWCNPISGHATLYWYQQILGQGPKLLIQFQNNGVVDDSQLPKDRFSAERLKGVDSTLKIQPAKLEDSAVYLCASSSEQGAYEQFFGPGTRLTVL.

This clonotype was picked up a small number of times. A much larger clone lies one base from this, so it may be a read error. This chain links TRBV7-9 with TRBJ2-3; D is uncertain. CDR3 length: 13 amino acids. The ends were cut back, 1 base at V and 2 bases at J, with 4 bases in the middle. Germline V gene lookup returns CDR1 SEHNR and CDR2 FQNEAQ (reference sequence). DNA of the CDR3: TGTGCCAGCAGCTTAGAGTTCACAGATACGCAGTATTTT. This gives the protein CASSLEFTDTQYF.

Many counts were recorded for this clonotype. The CDR3 DNA sequence: TGTGCCAGCAGCCAAGATCAGGGCAATCAGCCCCAGCATTTT. Translating it yields CASSQDQGNQPQHF. The rearrangement joins TRBV3-1 to TRBJ1-5; the D is unclear. With 0 bases removed from V and 2 bases from J, the gap between germline ends came to 5 bases. Germline CDR1 is LGHDT and CDR2 is YNNKEL (reference sequence). This CDR3 region has 14 residues.

This clonotype was observed a few times. The V and J genes are TRBV2 and TRBJ2-7; 7 nucleotides line up with TRBD1. The CDR3 consists of 12 residues. V lost 6 bases, J lost 7 bases, and 6 bases stayed unmatched. Germline loops: CDR1 SNHLY, CDR2 FYNNEI. This CDR3 is CASRATGQEQYF. The CDR3 bases are TGTGCCAGCAGGGCGACAGGGCAGGAGCAGTACTTC.

This clonotype has at least ten counts. The V gene is TRBV4-3, the J gene TRBJ2-3; 11 nucleotides agree with TRBD2. The V and J ends lost 0 bases and 6 bases, in that order; junction bases with no gene match: 8. From germline, CDR1 is LGHNA and CDR2 YSLEER. CDR3 size: 17 residues. The DNA of the CDR3 is TGCGCCAGCAGCCAAGATAGCGGGGGGGCCCGCGCCGATACGCAGTATTTT. Translating gives CASSQDSGGARADTQYF.